A single sample is the source of the 25 T cell receptor beta chains below, sequenced in a study of EBV T-cell therapy then PD-1 blockade in nasopharyngeal carcinoma. Generated by immunoSEQ multiplex PCR, the TCRdb table keeps only in-frame clones and is missing some. The data show about 19,000 clones, approximately 81% seen once. These receptors lack a known antigen. Sample treatment: AdE1-LMPpoly-expanded autologous EBV-specific T-cell therapy followed by anti-PD-1 nivolumab. The sequencing used CD8+ T cells from blood, collected around day 30 from a patient whose treatment included autologous EBV-specific T cells and nivolumab. Receptors originate from a man in his forties or fifties with nasopharyngeal carcinoma.

The V and J genes are TRBV15 and TRBJ2-7, with unresolved D. Trimming took off 0 bases at V and 5 bases at J, with 5 bases between the two ends. CDR1 LNHNV and CDR2 YYDKDF come from the germline V gene (reference sequence). The CDR3 is made up of 12 amino acids. The CDR3, as DNA: TGTGCCACCAGCAGAGAGGGCCACGAGCAGTACTTC. Protein product: CATSREGHEQYF.

For the CDR3, the DNA is TGTGCCAGCAGTTTGATGGGCACGAACACCGGGGAGCTGTTTTTT. Encoded protein: CASSLMGTNTGELFF. The chain has TRBV27 and TRBJ2-2, with D uncertain. V was clipped by 3 bases and J by 0 bases, with 8 bases between them. This CDR3 region has 15 residues. Germline CDR1 MNHEY, CDR2 SMNVEV (reference sequence).

The chain employs TRBV5-8 and TRBJ2-7, with a possible D match to TRBD1 (5 bases). There are 18 residues in the CDR3. Germline V CDR1 and CDR2: SGHTS, YDEGEE. Trimming removed 1 base from V and 1 base from J, with 21 bases in between. CDR3 in DNA: TGTGCCAGCAGCTTGACCTTATTCCAACAGGCCCTGTCCTACGAGCAGTACTTC. Translating gives CASSLTLFQQALSYEQYF.

V usage is TRBV6-2 or TRBV6-3 and J usage is TRBJ2-7; D might be TRBD1 (5 bases). The CDR3 loop spans 14 amino acids. Trimming stripped 0 bases from V and 0 bases from J, with 6 bases between. The germline CDR1 and CDR2 sequences are MNHEY and SVGEGT. In nucleotides, the CDR3 is TGTGCCAGCAGTTACTCGACAGTCTCCTACGAGCAGTACTTC. Its translation: CASSYSTVSYEQYF.

The chain has TRBV6-5 and TRBJ2-1; D might be TRBD2 (5 bases). Trimming pared 4 bases from V and 1 base from J, leaving 14 bases between. Per germline, CDR1 MNHEY and CDR2 SVGAGI. The CDR3 consists of 16 residues. In DNA, the CDR3 is TGTGCCAGCAGTTCCTTGACTGGGGAGTCCTACAATGAGCAGTTCTTC. It yields the protein CASSSLTGESYNEQFF.

The CDR3 spells CASSVGWDSLYEQYF. CDR3 sequence (DNA): TGTGCCAGCAGCGTAGGGTGGGACAGCCTTTACGAGCAGTACTTC. This rearrangement joins TRBV9 to TRBJ2-7, with 7 bases identical to TRBD1. This CDR3 has 15 amino acids. The V and J ends lost 0 bases and 4 bases, in that order; junction bases with no gene match: 7. Germline CDR1 reads SGDLS; CDR2 reads YYNGEE.

This clone showed up just once. This rearrangement joins TRBV27 to TRBJ2-6; D call uncertain. V was cut by 5 bases and J by 0 bases, with 11 bases left in between. CDR3 size: 16 residues. Germline lookup yields CDR1 MNHEY and CDR2 SMNVEV (reference sequence). The CDR3 reads CASSPHGFSGANVLTF. Written as DNA, the CDR3 is TGTGCCAGCAGTCCCCACGGCTTCTCTGGGGCCAACGTCCTGACTTTC.

This sequence joins TRBV7-6 and TRBJ2-7; D is possibly TRBD1 (5 bases). The CDR3 covers 14 residues. Trimming shortened V by 1 base and J by 6 bases, and 13 bases separated the two germline ends. CDR1 SGHVS and CDR2 FNYEAQ come from the germline V gene. The CDR3 protein is CASSLGQTAVEQYF. Written as DNA, the CDR3 is TGTGCCAGCAGCTTAGGGCAGACAGCAGTCGAGCAGTACTTC.

This chain joins TRBV4-1 and TRBJ2-3; TRBD1 or TRBD2 may be the D gene (5 bases each). Germline V gives CDR1 MGHRA, CDR2 YSYEKL. V dropped 3 bases and J dropped 5 bases, with 9 bases sitting between them. The CDR3 sequence is 13 residues long. The CDR3 region is CASSQLRGDTQYF. For the CDR3, the DNA is TGCGCCAGCAGCCAGTTGAGGGGAGATACGCAGTATTTT.

The V gene is TRBV19, the J gene TRBJ1-3; 7 positions match TRBD1. The CDR3 is 15 amino acids. CDR1 is LNHDA and CDR2 is SQIVND in the germline V gene (reference sequence). V shed 3 bases and J 2 bases; nucleotides not matched to a gene: 4. CDR3 sequence: CASSIGQVPGNTIYF. Here the CDR3 DNA reads TGTGCCAGTAGTATTGGACAGGTTCCTGGAAACACCATATATTTT.

The chain combines TRBV6-4 with TRBJ1-5; D might be TRBD1 (5 bases). The V gene's germline CDR1 is MRHNA and CDR2 SNTAGT. The CDR3 length is 14 residues. Trimming pared 0 bases from V and 12 bases from J, leaving 15 bases between. The CDR3 DNA reads as TGTGCCAGCAGTGACTCACTCGTATGGGGGAGCCAGCATTTT. Its protein product is CASSDSLVWGSQHF.

This chain uses TRBV7-6 with TRBJ1-1, with 11 nucleotides matching TRBD1. The germline CDR1 and CDR2 sequences are SGHVS and FNYEAQ. Unmatched junction bases numbered 8, after V lost 5 bases and J lost 6 bases. There are 15 residues in the CDR3. CDR3 protein: CASSGGPGQGAEAFF. The CDR3 DNA reads TGTGCCAGCAGCGGGGGGCCGGGACAGGGGGCTGAAGCTTTCTTT.

This clone was seen just once. J is TRBJ1-5 and V is TRBV6-6, with D tentatively TRBD1 (5 bases). The germline CDR1 and CDR2 sequences are MNHNY and SVGAGI (reference sequence). The CDR3 loop spans 14 amino acids. The V end was cut by 10 bases, the J end by 4 bases, with 17 bases between. CDR3 DNA: TGTGCCACAGACAGAAAAGGGGCTAATCAGCCCCAGCATTTT. Protein: CATDRKGANQPQHF.

The genes are TRBV14 and TRBJ1-1, with D tentatively TRBD1 (5 bases). V lost 10 bases and J 11 bases, leaving 23 bases between the germline ends. This CDR3 has 13 residues. Per the germline V gene, CDR1 is SGHDN and CDR2 is FVKESK. The CDR3 here is CATVLTGAGKAFF. The CDR3 DNA reads TGTGCCACCGTTCTTACCGGGGCCGGTAAGGCTTTCTTT. Drawing the rest from reference TRBV14 and TRBJ1-1, the complete variable domain is EAGVTQFPSHSVIEKGQTVTLRCDPISGHDNLYWYRRVMGKEIKFLLHFVKESKQDESGMPNNRFLAERTGGTYSTLKVQPAELEDSGVYFCATVLTGAGKAFFGQGTRLTVV.

This chain joins TRBV9 and TRBJ2-7; a weak D match, TRBD1 (5 bases). Trimming took 3 bases from V and 1 from J, leaving 8 bases between them. CDR1 is SGDLS and CDR2 is YYNGEE in the germline V gene. This CDR3 is 13 amino acids long. CDR3: CASSGGQSYEQYF. CDR3 DNA: TGTGCCAGCAGCGGGGGCCAATCCTACGAGCAGTACTTC.

The chain employs TRBV7-8 and TRBJ1-6, with D possibly TRBD1 on 5 matching bases. CDR3 size: 17 residues. CDR1 SGHVS and CDR2 FQNEAQ come from the germline V gene. V shed 0 bases and J shed 4 bases, with 13 bases lying between them. This CDR3 is CASSLAYQGTYNSPLHF. The CDR3 nucleotides are TGTGCCAGCAGCTTAGCGTATCAGGGTACTTATAATTCACCCCTCCACTTT.

The rearrangement uses TRBV12-3 or TRBV12-4 and TRBJ2-1; D is ambiguous. V lost 3 bases, J lost 6 bases, and 9 bases lay in between. The CDR3 is 13 amino acids. The CDR3 sequence is CASSFPLRNEQFF. The CDR3 DNA reads TGTGCCAGCAGTTTCCCCCTGCGCAATGAGCAGTTCTTC.

V is TRBV6-2 or TRBV6-3 and J is TRBJ2-5; 8 bases agree with TRBD1. V was pared by 2 bases and J by 1 base, with 6 bases of the junction left unmatched. The CDR3 totals 16 residues. CDR1 is MNHEY and CDR2 is SVGEGT in the germline V gene. CDR3 coding DNA: TGTGCCAGCAGTTACGGGGGACAGGCCTTCCAAGAGACCCAGTACTTC. Translation: CASSYGGQAFQETQYF.

The V gene is TRBV5-6, the J gene TRBJ2-2; perhaps TRBD1 as D (6 bases). Germline CDR1 and CDR2: SGHDT and YYEEEE. Trimming took 4 bases from V and 4 from J, leaving 14 bases between them. This CDR3 contains 15 residues. Here the CDR3 reads CASSPTGPSTGELFF. The CDR3 DNA follows: TGTGCCAGCAGCCCTACAGGGCCCAGCACCGGGGAGCTGTTTTTT. Using reference TRBV5-6 and TRBJ2-2 for the parts outside the CDR3, the full variable domain is DAGVTQSPTHLIKTRGQQVTLRCSPKSGHDTVSWYQQALGQGPQFIFQYYEEEERQRGNFPDRFSGHQFPNYSSELNVNALLLGDSALYLCASSPTGPSTGELFFGEGSRLTVL.

The V call is TRBV6-5, the J call TRBJ2-4, with 10 bases lining up with TRBD1. The CDR3 is 14 amino acids. The V and J ends lost 2 bases and 5 bases, in that order; junction bases with no gene match: 0. CDR1 and CDR2 from the germline V gene are MNHEY and SVGAGI. CDR3: CASSYGTGENIQYF. As DNA, the CDR3 is TGTGCCAGCAGTTACGGGACAGGGGAAAACATTCAGTACTTC.

The chain joins TRBV6-5 to TRBJ2-3; 7 positions agree with TRBD1. Losses at the gene ends were 2 bases for V and 2 bases for J; bases not matched to a gene: 1. The CDR3 runs 14 residues. Per germline, CDR1 MNHEY and CDR2 SVGAGI. In nucleotides, the CDR3 is TGTGCCAGCAGTTACGAGGGGGCCACAGATACGCAGTATTTT. Encoded protein: CASSYEGATDTQYF.

The V and J genes are TRBV7-9 and TRBJ2-1, with 9 bases aligning to TRBD2. J was trimmed by 9 bases and V by 3 bases; bases with no gene match: 6. Germline CDR1 reads SEHNR; CDR2 reads FQNEAQ (reference sequence). The CDR3 loop spans 14 amino acids. The CDR3 coding sequence is TGTGCCAGCAGCTTTCTGGCGGGGGGGCTTGAGCAGTTCTTC. Translation: CASSFLAGGLEQFF.

This chain links TRBV6-5 with TRBJ1-2; a possible D gene is TRBD1 (5 bases). CDR1 and CDR2 from the germline V gene are MNHEY and SVGAGI. The CDR3 has 10 amino acids. The V end lost 8 bases, the J end lost 14 bases, and 15 bases lay between the germline ends. CDR3 coding DNA: TGTGCCAGCGGGGCCCTTCGGGGGACCTTC. Protein product: CASGALRGTF.

A single count supports this clone. The J gene is TRBJ2-2, the V gene TRBV4-3; D unresolved. Trimming took off 4 bases at V and 1 base at J, with 4 bases between the two ends. The CDR3 consists of 13 residues. Germline V lookup: CDR1 LGHNA, CDR2 YSLEER. The CDR3 loop reads CASSRENTGELFF. The CDR3 DNA sequence: TGCGCCAGCAGCCGGGAGAACACCGGGGAGCTGTTTTTT.

The rearrangement links TRBV27 to TRBJ2-7; no reliable D call. Germline V gene sequence: CDR1 MNHEY, CDR2 SMNVEV (reference sequence). The CDR3 consists of 15 residues. Trimming cost V 6 bases and J 1 base, with 16 bases left between them. The CDR3 spells CASRRMSELSYEQYF. Here the CDR3 DNA reads TGTGCCAGCAGGCGAATGTCAGAATTATCCTACGAGCAGTACTTC.